This TCR beta chain is from a study of CD8 T cells in Susac syndrome. The CDR3 has 14 amino acids. V lost 5 bases to trimming and J lost 1 base, with 13 bases between them. Germline loops: CDR1 SGHDT, CDR2 YYEEEE. Sequencing of TCR beta covered CD8+ and CD4+ T cells obtained from blood. TEMRA cells were FACS-enriched, and CD8+ and CD4+ T cells were isolated negatively. A quantity of about 0.5 to 1 ug RNA underwent reverse transcription using random hexamers. Across 54 Vbeta and 13 Jbeta, immunoSEQ multiplex PCR amplified TCR beta CDR3. Each CDR3 protein gets one entry after TCRdb re-called the immunoSEQ multiplex PCR reads with MiXCR. The repertoire consists of almost 450,000 distinct CDR3 sequences, with more than 80% occurring once and the leading ten covering more than 0.09%.

The receptor's source is a human donor with multiple sclerosis. Source material: CD8+ T cells from PBMCs. The gene calls are TRBV5-6 and TRBJ2-7, with D perhaps TRBD2 (5 bases). The chain's CDR3 is CASRKDSSSYEQYF. DNA of the CDR3: TGTGCCAGCAGAAAGGACTCGTCGTCCTACGAGCAGTACTTC.